This TCR beta chain was identified during a study of regulatory T cells in long-lasting Graves disease. As for time point: newly diagnosed GD, antithyroid drugs for less than 3 months. PBMCs provided the RNA from which the TCR library was made. Germline CDR1 MNHEY, CDR2 SMNVEV (reference sequence). CDR3 length: 14 residues. V was clipped by 5 bases and J by 4 bases; unmatched bases: 2. The authors built TCR beta libraries using iRepertoire HTBI primers and Arm-PCR of CDR3 regions. TCRdb re-called the multiplex PCR reads with MiXCR, one entry per CDR3 protein. The profile shows around 480,000 distinct CDR3 sequences, 15% to 20% of them singletons. The same data also contributed to another study, on T cells in Graves' hyperthyroidism and ophthalmopathy.

Sequenced material: peripheral blood mononuclear cells (PBMCs), taken at new diagnosis, from a patient treated with antithyroid drugs. The TCR sequence derives from a man in his forties with Graves disease. The gene calls are TRBV27 and TRBJ2-4; 10 bases agree with TRBD1. This CDR3 reads CASSQGQGKNIQYF. CDR3 coding DNA: TGTGCCAGCAGTCAGGGACAGGGGAAAAACATTCAGTACTTC.